A selection of T cell receptor beta chains follows, all from one sample in a study of blood T cell repertoires in COVID-19. Using immunoSEQ multiplex PCR, the repertoire was profiled, and TCRdb retains in-frame clones only, with some absent. In the table there are a few hundred thousand clones, 88% of which are singletons. Sequencing was performed on PBMCs or T cells enriched from blood (not recorded which). Every receptor here comes from a woman aged 60-70 years in a cohort exposed to, infected with or recovered from COVID-19 (not recorded which). The CDR3 runs from the conserved cysteine through the conserved F or W. A D gene is named only where the DNA matches it firmly. Clone size is shown for a subset of rows, as once, few, many or a class of expanded clone.

abundance	v_gene	j_gene	d_gene	CDR3aa	CDR3nt
-	TRBV5-1	TRBJ2-7	TRBD2	CASSLVAGDTYEQYF	TGCGCCAGCAGCTTGGTGGCGGGAGATACCTACGAGCAGTACTTC
-	TRBV5-6	TRBJ2-7	TRBD2	CASSLLAGGEQYF	TGTGCCAGCAGCTTACTAGCGGGAGGCGAGCAGTACTTC
-	TRBV19	TRBJ1-2	-	CASSISLGQSFYGYTF	TGTGCCAGTAGTATATCCCTCGGACAGTCATTCTATGGCTACACCTTC
-	TRBV13	TRBJ1-2	-	CASSLEGTSYGYTF	TGTGCCAGCAGCTTAGAAGGGACTAGCTATGGCTACACCTTC
-	TRBV4-1	TRBJ2-3	TRBD1	CASSPYDRGLADTQYF	TGCGCCAGCAGCCCTTACGACAGGGGCTTGGCGGATACGCAGTATTTT
-	TRBV10-1	TRBJ1-4	-	CASSLLQPRVGTNEKLFF	TGCGCCAGCAGCCTGTTACAACCCCGGGTGGGAACTAATGAAAAACTGTTTTTT
-	TRBV19	TRBJ1-2	TRBD1	CASREGAGTYGYTF	TGTGCCAGTAGGGAGGGGGCAGGGACGTATGGCTACACCTTC
-	TRBV4-2	TRBJ2-7	TRBD1	CASRSGTGSSYEQYF	TGTGCCAGCAGGTCCGGGACAGGGAGCTCCTACGAGCAGTACTTC
-	TRBV10-1	TRBJ1-6	-	CASSERPGDSPLHF	TGCGCCAGCAGTGAAAGACCGGGGGACTCACCCCTCCACTTT
-	TRBV18	TRBJ2-7	TRBD1	CASSPLARGPSYEQYF	TGTGCCAGCTCACCACTGGCCAGGGGGCCCTCCTACGAGCAGTACTTC
-	TRBV3-1/TRBV3-2	TRBJ2-1	TRBD2	CASSQDGGGPWNEQFF	TGTGCCAGCAGCCAAGATGGCGGGGGGCCTTGGAATGAGCAGTTCTTC
-	TRBV6-2/TRBV6-3	TRBJ2-7	-	CASSPSVPYEQYF	TGTGCCAGCAGCCCGTCCGTCCCCTACGAGCAGTACTTC
-	TRBV5-8	TRBJ1-1	-	CASSLRQFEAFF	TGTGCCAGCAGCTTGCGACAGTTCGAAGCTTTCTTT
-	TRBV21-1	TRBJ1-2	-	CARTRESNYGYTF	TGTGCCAGAACCCGAGAGTCTAACTATGGCTACACCTTC
-	TRBV24-1	TRBJ1-5	TRBD1	CATSDRGTNQPQHF	TGTGCCACCAGTGACAGGGGGACTAATCAGCCCCAGCATTTT
-	TRBV18	TRBJ1-1	TRBD1	CASSTGQGETEAFF	TGTGCCAGCTCAACAGGACAGGGAGAGACTGAAGCTTTCTTT
-	TRBV7-9	TRBJ1-4	-	CASSLTQGANEKLFF	TGTGCCAGCAGCCTCACACAGGGTGCTAATGAAAAACTGTTTTTT
-	TRBV7-9	TRBJ2-5	TRBD1	CASSSHGTGQETQYF	TGTGCCAGCAGCTCCCACGGGACAGGGCAAGAGACCCAGTACTTC
few	TRBV7-9	TRBJ2-4	-	CASSTYQVNIQYF	TGTGCCAGCAGCACATACCAGGTGAACATTCAGTACTTC
-	TRBV5-4	TRBJ2-3	-	CASSPEGPNTDTQYF	TGTGCCAGCAGCCCGGAGGGACCTAACACAGATACGCAGTATTTT
-	TRBV7-8	TRBJ1-3	TRBD1	CASSSRTGRTGNTIYF	TGTGCCAGCAGCTCCCGGACAGGGAGGACTGGAAACACCATATATTTT
few	TRBV9	TRBJ2-2	-	CASSVNNGELFF	TGTGCCAGCAGCGTTAATAACGGGGAGCTGTTTTTT
-	TRBV19	TRBJ2-1	TRBD2	CASSIGRLAGGPHNEQFF	TGTGCCAGTAGTATTGGTAGACTAGCGGGAGGGCCCCACAATGAGCAGTTCTTC
-	TRBV18	TRBJ2-7	-	CASSSRGSIEQYF	TGTGCCAGCTCATCCAGGGGAAGCATCGAGCAGTACTTC
-	TRBV5-1	TRBJ2-2	TRBD2	CASSGLANTGELFF	TGCGCCAGCAGTGGACTAGCGAACACCGGGGAGCTGTTTTTT
-	TRBV3-1/TRBV3-2	TRBJ1-1	TRBD1	CASSQGGQGNTEAFF	TGTGCCAGCAGCCAGGGAGGACAGGGAAACACTGAAGCTTTCTTT
-	TRBV6-5	TRBJ2-7	TRBD1	CASSRTGPQDEQYF	TGTGCCAGCTCCAGGACAGGGCCCCAGGACGAGCAGTACTTC
-	TRBV18	TRBJ2-7	TRBD1	CASSPWTGETGEQYF	TGTGCCAGCTCACCATGGACAGGGGAAACTGGCGAGCAGTACTTC
-	TRBV9	TRBJ2-1	TRBD2	CASSASGRAADEQFF	TGTGCCAGCAGCGCTAGCGGGAGGGCCGCGGATGAGCAGTTCTTC
-	TRBV24-1	TRBJ2-2	TRBD2	CATSDIPGGTGELFF	TGTGCCACCAGTGATATCCCGGGGGGCACCGGGGAGCTGTTTTTT
-	TRBV7-3	TRBJ2-3	TRBD2	CASSFGTSGSFGTDTQYF	TGTGCCAGCAGCTTTGGGACTAGCGGGAGTTTTGGCACAGATACGCAGTATTTT
-	TRBV24-1	TRBJ2-7	-	CATSDLLGVSLYEQYF	TGTGCCACCAGTGATTTGTTGGGAGTAAGCCTCTACGAGCAGTACTTC